Listed below are T cell receptor beta chains from one sample, sequenced in a study of OX40 agonist ivuxolimab in advanced cancers. TCRdb's table, derived via immunoSEQ multiplex PCR, lists solely in-frame clones and lacks some. The sample consists of about 58,000 clones, roughly four fifths of them appearing once. The sequences come from CD4+ or CD8+ T cells sorted from blood, collected in a trial of the OX40 agonist ivuxolimab. The receptor source for this set is an adult with an advanced solid tumor such as melanoma, head and neck, liver or kidney cancer. Each CDR3 is given with its conserved first and last residue. A D gene is named only where the DNA matches it firmly. Clone size is shown for a subset of rows, as once, few, many or a class of expanded clone.

>TRBV5-1|TRBJ1-3|.|.
CASSLAGEGNTIYF
TGCGCCAGCAGCTTGGCAGGGGAAGGAAACACCATATATTTT
>TRBV23-1|TRBJ2-3|TRBD2|.
CASSQGLAGADTDTQYF
TGCGCCAGCAGTCAGGGGCTAGCGGGCGCCGACACAGATACGCAGTATTTT
>TRBV5-1|TRBJ2-5|.|.
CASSLGGSRVQETQYF
TGCGCCAGCAGCCTAGGAGGGTCCAGGGTCCAAGAGACCCAGTACTTC
>TRBV9|TRBJ2-5|.|.
CASSVGLSAAQETQYF
TGTGCCAGCAGCGTAGGTCTTTCGGCAGCACAAGAGACCCAGTACTTC
>TRBV5-5|TRBJ1-5|.|.
CASSLSVQGSNPNQPQHF
TGTGCCAGCAGCTTGTCGGTCCAGGGAAGCAACCCAAATCAGCCCCAGCATTTT
>TRBV7-3|TRBJ2-1|.|.
CASSLRAYNEQFF
TGTGCCAGCAGCTTAAGGGCGTACAATGAGCAGTTCTTC
>TRBV2|TRBJ2-5|TRBD1|.
CASSFYRGETQYF
TGTGCCAGCAGTTTTTACAGGGGGGAGACCCAGTACTTC
>TRBV19|TRBJ1-1|.|once
CASSIQANTEAFF
TGTGCCAGTAGTATTCAAGCGAACACTGAAGCTTTCTTT
>TRBV7-2|TRBJ1-3|TRBD1|.
CASSLQIGTGAGNTIYF
TGTGCCAGCAGCCTACAAATCGGGACAGGAGCTGGAAACACCATATATTTT
>TRBV29-1|TRBJ1-1|.|.
CSVLFLGTEAFF
TGCAGCGTCCTGTTTCTCGGGACTGAAGCTTTCTTT
>TRBV11-3|TRBJ1-1|TRBD1|once
CASSLGTGGRTEAFF
TGTGCCAGCAGCTTAGGGACAGGGGGCCGCACTGAAGCTTTCTTT
>TRBV29-1|TRBJ2-7|TRBD1|few
CSVSPGQGRGGYEQYF
TGCAGCGTTTCACCGGGACAGGGCCGAGGGGGGTACGAGCAGTACTTC
>TRBV4-1|TRBJ1-4|TRBD1|.
CASSQAGGSNEKLFF
TGCGCCAGCAGCCAAGCAGGGGGATCTAATGAAAAACTGTTTTTT